This TCR beta chain was observed in a study of T cell responses to AZD1222 COVID-19 vaccine. Study conclusions and caveats: Baseline testing showed seropositivity in only six AZD1222 recipients.

About this clone itself: Its target is unknown.

CDR3 length equals 15 residues. The junction had 6 bases not matched to a gene; V was cut back by 5 bases and J by 3 bases. The germline CDR1 and CDR2 sequences are KGHSH and LQKENI. Libraries were prepared by immunoSEQ multiplex PCR; TCRdb keeps only in-frame clonotypes and omits some of them. This table has roughly 140,000 clones, approximately 90% appearing once. The source is an adult in good health. Here the sequenced sample was peripheral blood, taken on day 0 of AZD1222 vaccination. This chain links TRBV18 with TRBJ1-5, with TRBD1 identical over 8 bases. The CDR3 sequence is CASSSDRGPNQPQHF. CDR3 sequence (DNA): TGTGCCAGCTCATCAGACAGGGGCCCCAATCAGCCCCAGCATTTT. Full variable domain (remainder filled in from reference TRBV18 and TRBJ1-5): NAGVMQNPRHLVRRRGQEARLRCSPMKGHSHVYWYRQLPEEGLKFMVYLQKENIIDESGMPKERFSAEFPKEGPSILRIQQVVRGDSAAYFCASSSDRGPNQPQHFGDGTRLSIL.